This TCR beta chain was retrieved from a study of CD8 T cells in Susac syndrome. The CDR3 length is 17 residues. Germline V gene data show CDR1 as LGHDT and CDR2 as YNNKEL (reference sequence). The junction had 18 bases not matched to a gene; V was cut back by 5 bases and J by 8 bases. The authors carried out high-throughput sequencing of TCR beta. They applied it to CD8+ and CD4+ T cells obtained from blood. It was with random hexamers that roughly 0.5 to 1 ug RNA was reverse transcribed. TCR beta CDR3 was amplified by immunoSEQ multiplex PCR. This amplification extended across 54 Vbeta and 13 Jbeta segments. TCRdb re-called the immunoSEQ multiplex PCR reads with MiXCR, one entry per CDR3 protein. The sample lists 150,000 to 200,000 distinct CDR3 sequences; around 94% were seen once.

Sequencing used CD4+ T cells from PBMCs. The chain carries TRBV3-1 and TRBJ1-2, with 9 positions matching TRBD1. The TCR originated in a human donor with multiple sclerosis. In DNA, the CDR3 is TGTGCCAGCAGCGGGGCCCCGAGGCCGGGACAGGGTCGGGGCTACACCTTC. This encodes CASSGAPRPGQGRGYTF.